These 13 T cell receptor beta chains came from one sample sequenced in a study of CD8 T cells in ankylosing spondylitis. TCRdb reanalysed the 5' RACE reads using MiXCR and keeps one entry per CDR3 protein. The sample yields 200,000 to 250,000 distinct CDR3 sequences, roughly 25% seen once. The sequenced sample was blood, either unsorted or a sorted T cell fraction (not recorded which). These receptors were collected from a male donor with ankylosing spondylitis or in good health (not recorded which).

This clonotype showed up many times. The chain is built from TRBV5-1 and TRBJ2-1, with 13 bases that match TRBD2. CDR3 size: 17 residues. With V trimmed by 2 bases and J by 10 bases, 12 bases remained unmatched. Germline assignment: CDR1 SGHRS and CDR2 YFSETQ. This CDR3 is CASSLTSGRASGNEQFF. As DNA, the CDR3 is TGCGCCAGCAGCTTAACTAGCGGGAGGGCCTCTGGGAACGAGCAGTTCTTC.

This clonotype showed up many times. This chain links TRBV4-1 with TRBJ2-4, with no clear D. Looked up from germline, CDR1 is MGHRA and CDR2 is YSYEKL. The CDR3 contains 18 residues. The germline V and J ends were trimmed by 7 bases and 1 base, with 23 bases remaining between them. CDR3 sequence: CASTPRHLALDAKNIQYF. CDR3 sequence (DNA): TGCGCCAGCACCCCTCGGCACTTGGCTCTGGATGCCAAAAACATTCAGTACTTC.

The sample holds many counts of this clonotype. The rearrangement links TRBV27 to TRBJ2-7; D may be TRBD1 (6 bases). Looked up from germline, CDR1 is MNHEY and CDR2 is SMNVEV (reference sequence). V was trimmed by 3 bases and J by 4 bases, leaving 13 bases between them. The CDR3 loop spans 14 amino acids. The CDR3 DNA reads TGTGCCAGCAGTTTGGGGACACAAGGTTACGAGCAGTACTTC. It encodes CASSLGTQGYEQYF.

In its sample, this clonotype was seen many times. CDR3 coding DNA: TGTGCCAGCAGGAGACTAGCGGCCAATGAGCAGTTCTTC. It yields the protein CASRRLAANEQFF. The V and J genes are TRBV12-3 or TRBV12-4 and TRBJ2-1; 9 bases fit TRBD2. With V trimmed by 6 bases and J by 6 bases, 3 bases remained unmatched. The CDR3 totals 13 residues.

This clonotype was recorded many times. The rearrangement links TRBV6-1 to TRBJ2-2, with 10 nucleotides matching TRBD2. From germline, CDR1 is MNHNS and CDR2 SASEGT. This CDR3 is 14 amino acids long. With V trimmed by 5 bases and J by 5 bases, 2 bases remained unmatched. The CDR3 loop reads CASSLAGATGELFF. The CDR3 bases are TGTGCCAGCAGTCTAGCGGGAGCAACCGGGGAGCTGTTTTTT.

Notes on this clonotype: Since a much larger clone is just one base distant, this may be a read error. The rearrangement uses TRBV5-1 and TRBJ2-7; 8 positions match TRBD2. The CDR3 length is 16 residues. Germline trimming cut 4 bases from V and 6 bases from J; bases unmatched to any gene: 15. The germline CDR1 and CDR2 sequences are SGHRS and YFSETQ. CDR3 bases: TGCGCCAGCAGCGCAGGGATTAGCGGGATCAGCCGCGAGCAGTACTTC. Translating it yields CASSAGISGISREQYF.

This clonotype occurred many times. The J gene is TRBJ2-7, the V gene TRBV25-1; perhaps TRBD2 as D (5 bases). Trimming removed 7 bases from V and 5 bases from J, with 9 bases in between. The CDR3 loop spans 11 amino acids. CDR1 and CDR2 from the germline V gene are MGHDK and SYGVNS. The chain's CDR3 is CASTGRNEQYF. DNA of the CDR3: TGTGCCAGCACGGGGAGAAACGAGCAGTACTTC.

This clonotype has only a few counts. The chain employs TRBV20-1 and TRBJ2-2, with 8 nucleotides matching TRBD2. V trimming: 4 bases; J trimming: 4 bases; junction bases outside the gene matches: 8. Germline lookup yields CDR1 DFQATT and CDR2 SNEGSKA (reference sequence). The CDR3 loop spans 15 amino acids. The CDR3 DNA is TGCAGTGCTAAAAAGGGACTAGTCTTCACCGGGGAGCTGTTTTTT. It yields the protein CSAKKGLVFTGELFF.

This clonotype was seen a few times. The chain uses TRBV29-1 and TRBJ1-2, with D possibly being TRBD1 (6 bases). The germline gives CDR1 SQVTM, CDR2 ANQGSEA. The CDR3 has 12 amino acids. The V and J ends lost 5 bases and 2 bases respectively, with 9 bases between them. The chain's CDR3 is CSVRTENYGYTF. The DNA of the CDR3 is TGCAGCGTTAGGACAGAGAACTATGGCTACACCTTC.

This clonotype was seen at least ten times. The V call is TRBV7-2, the J call TRBJ2-3, with TRBD2 matching 9 bases. V gave up 2 bases and J gave up 3 bases; unmatched junction bases: 6. This CDR3 contains 16 residues. Germline V gene lookup returns CDR1 SGHTA and CDR2 FQGNSA. The CDR3 nucleotides read TGTGCCAGCAGCTTAAAGGCGGGAGGGGGGACAGATACGCAGTATTTT. This sequence encodes CASSLKAGGGTDTQYF.

The genes are TRBV4-1 and TRBJ2-1; D gene ambiguous. The CDR3 sequence is 18 residues long. Germline V gene sequence: CDR1 MGHRA, CDR2 YSYEKL. The germline V and J ends were trimmed by 1 base and 2 bases, with 18 bases remaining between them. CDR3 coding DNA: TGCGCCAGCAGCCAAGTAGCCGCGCAAAACCCCCCCTACAATGAGCAGTTCTTC. This sequence encodes CASSQVAAQNPPYNEQFF.

This clonotype was observed many times. The rearrangement joins TRBV5-1 to TRBJ1-2, with D hard to call. CDR1 and CDR2 (germline): SGHRS, YFSETQ. V gave up 0 bases and J gave up 4 bases, with 13 bases separating them. The CDR3 is 15 amino acids. CDR3 residues: CASSLDSPLFYGYTF. CDR3 in DNA: TGCGCCAGCAGCTTGGACAGCCCATTATTCTATGGCTACACCTTC.

This clonotype was seen repeatedly, ten times or more. The chain couples TRBV20-1 to TRBJ2-5; no definite D call. The CDR3 spans 11 residues. V gave up 2 bases and J gave up 4 bases, with 5 bases separating them. The germline V gene has CDR1 DFQATT and CDR2 SNEGSKA (reference sequence). The CDR3 region has the DNA TGCAGTGCTAGACTAGGAGAGACCCAGTACTTC. It translates to CSARLGETQYF.